This T cell receptor beta chain derives from a study of blood T cell repertoires in COVID-19. Study summary: Collection of acute and convalescent COVID-19 samples took place in the United States, Italy and Spain. In each case, the material was cDNA or gDNA derived from T cells, B-cell-depleted T cells, or PBMCs.

Methods used by the authors: The assay estimated nucleated cells by amplifying reference gene primers. TCRdb's table, derived via immunoSEQ multiplex PCR, lists solely in-frame clones and lacks some. That table gives V, J and clone size, and the DNA gave D and trimming. The sample has 50,000 to 80,000 clones; about 90% are singletons. The table lists this clone with a few counts. Enrollment of patients from Seattle took place during active infection, with longitudinal follow-up. The germline CDR1 and CDR2 sequences are WNHNN and SYGVQD (reference sequence). J gave up 4 bases and V 6 bases, and 8 bases lay outside the gene matches. The CDR3 has 15 residues.

Material for sequencing was peripheral blood. V and J are TRBV10-1 and TRBJ2-1; the match to TRBD2 covers 8 bases. This TCR was sampled from a woman aged 55-70 years with COVID-19, enrolled during active disease. The CDR3 bases are TGCGCCAGCAGGATAGCGGGAAAAAGATACAATGAGCAGTTCTTC. Translation: CASRIAGKRYNEQFF.